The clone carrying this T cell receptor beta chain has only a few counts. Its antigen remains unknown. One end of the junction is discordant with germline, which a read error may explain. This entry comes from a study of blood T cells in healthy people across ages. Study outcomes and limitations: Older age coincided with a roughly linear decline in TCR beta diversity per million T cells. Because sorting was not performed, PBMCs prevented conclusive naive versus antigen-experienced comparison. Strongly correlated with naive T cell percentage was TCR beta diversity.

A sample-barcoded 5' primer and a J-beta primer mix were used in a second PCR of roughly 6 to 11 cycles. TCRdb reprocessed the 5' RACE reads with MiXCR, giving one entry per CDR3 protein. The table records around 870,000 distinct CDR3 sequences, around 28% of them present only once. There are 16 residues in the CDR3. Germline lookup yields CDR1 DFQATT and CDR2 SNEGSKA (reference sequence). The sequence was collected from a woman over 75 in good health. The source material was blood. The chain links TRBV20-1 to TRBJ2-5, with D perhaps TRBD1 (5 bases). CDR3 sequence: CNARATPRQIQETQYF. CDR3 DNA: TGCAATGCTAGAGCCACCCCCCGACAGATCCAAGAGACCCAGTACTTC.